This T cell receptor beta chain was sequenced in a study of T cells after yellow fever vaccination (dated by TCRdb to the late 2010s). Notes on the research overall: The SMART-Seq v4 Ultra Low Input RNA kit was used to prepare libraries from fractions with low cell numbers. To track T-cell clones before and after primary and booster YFV17D yellow fever vaccination, bulk TCR alpha and beta repertoires were sequenced longitudinally. The cohort comprised two healthy male donors, one aged 18 to 30 and one aged 30 to 40 years. Blood was drawn at multiple timepoints before and after primary and secondary immunization, with bulk PBMC replicates and cell subsets isolated. What the research found in general, with its limitations: A small share of clonotypes occurred in both CD4 and CD8 compartments, likely arising from convergent recombination. Compared with the primary T-cell response, the secondary T-cell response was weaker but faster, peaking on day 5 rather than day 15. Because abundant contaminating clonotypes from the bulk population could be contained in FACS-sorted repertoires, computational filtering was required. The study included only two donors, which limits how far the findings can be generalized. After the booster, most of the clones that had expanded following primary vaccination were detected again (roughly 97% of CD4 and roughly 90% of CD8), which suggests that memory was broadly maintained.

Sequencing instrument: Illumina NovaSeq 6000. Synthesis of TCR cDNA relied on 5'RACE template switching, a step that introduced a universal primer site along with unique molecular identifiers. cDNA synthesis was primed from both the TCR alpha and TCR beta constant segments. Libraries were amplified in two PCR steps, with sample barcodes and sequencing adapters added in the second step. Sequencing of libraries was done on Illumina HiSeq 2500 (2x100 bp) or NovaSeq (2x150 bp). Under the source paper's analysis protocol: Reads were demultiplexed and collapsed into UMI consensus sequences with MIGEC, and V(D)J alignment was performed with MiXCR. Vaccine-responding clonotypes were defined with edgeR using replicate PBMC samples, requiring FDR below 0.01 and a log2 fold change above 5 up to day 15. Bulk clonotypes were assigned CD4 or CD8 identity according to which sequenced CD4 or CD8 repertoire held them at higher abundance. TCRdb's own reprocessing of the public reads used fastp at Q25 and MiXCR and kept productive beta chains. Rows are combined by CDR3 protein, so each entry shows the most common genes and DNA. The V and J calls, along with clone size, are taken from TCRdb and not from the paper's own processing. The sample profile shows some 300,000 distinct CDR3 sequences; roughly 4% of them were found once. In total, the top ten clones hold 23% of the sample.

Interpreted using the paper, the treatment or condition label stands for: live attenuated yellow fever vaccine strain. At each blood-draw timepoint, two biological replicates of bulk PBMCs were collected. PBMCs were isolated from peripheral blood using a standard Ficoll-Paque protocol. TriZol was used to extract RNA from bulk PBMCs, from CD4 and CD8 fractions, and from dextramer-positive and dextramer-negative fractions. The junction shows trimming of 1 base on V and 5 bases on J, plus 15 bases between the germline ends. The CDR1 and CDR2 encoded by the germline V gene are KGHSH and LQKENI. Inclusive of the bounding cysteine and phenylalanine, the CDR3 is 16 residues long. Only the CDR3 DNA is retained, 48 bases long and in frame from the first base. Note on this clonotype: The specificity of this receptor is unknown. Base qualities are not recorded, but no much larger clone differs from it by a single base.

This sample comprised PBMCs, obtained on the day of the yellow fever booster vaccination. This clonotype was sampled from a man between 18 and 35 years old who received the YFV17D yellow fever vaccine. This chain joins TRBV18 to TRBJ1-5, with no confident D gene call. The DNA reads TGTGCCAGCTCACCACTATCGAGGGCTTACGATCAGCCCCAGCATTTT. Its protein reads: CASSPLSRAYDQPQHF. When the CDR3 is completed using the reference TRBV18 and TRBJ1-5 genes on either side, the full variable domain is NAGVMQNPRHLVRRRGQEARLRCSPMKGHSHVYWYRQLPEEGLKFMVYLQKENIIDESGMPKERFSAEFPKEGPSILRIQQVVRGDSAAYFCASSPLSRAYDQPQHFGDGTRLSIL.